The rows below give T cell receptor beta chains drawn from one sample of a study of CD8 T cells in ankylosing spondylitis. In TCRdb, the 5' RACE reads were re-called with MiXCR into one record per CDR3 protein. The data show roughly 100,000 distinct CDR3 sequences, roughly 8.3% seen once. The source material was blood, either unsorted or a sorted T cell fraction (not recorded which). The receptors were gathered from a male donor with ankylosing spondylitis or in good health (not recorded which). Both conserved end residues are part of each CDR3. A D gene is named only where the DNA matches it firmly. Expanded clones get a size class; other rows say once, few or many, or leave the size out.

V	length	size	D	J	CDR3	DNA
TRBV20-1	15	-	TRBD1	TRBJ2-6	CSAIGTGTGANVLTF	TGCAGTGCTATCGGGACAGGGACTGGGGCCAACGTCCTGACTTTC
TRBV11-2	15	many	TRBD1	TRBJ2-1	CASSWTGVLSNEQFF	TGTGCCAGCAGCTGGACAGGGGTCTTGTCCAATGAGCAGTTCTTC
TRBV4-2	18	-	-	TRBJ2-7	CASSQDPPPAGRADEQYF	TGTGCCAGCAGCCAAGATCCTCCCCCGGCAGGCCGCGCCGACGAGCAGTACTTC
TRBV18	15	-	-	TRBJ2-7	CASSPQTGRSYEQYF	TGTGCCAGCTCACCACAGACGGGGCGCTCCTACGAGCAGTACTTC
TRBV7-9	13	many	-	TRBJ2-3	CASSDHRDHTQYF	TGTGCCAGCAGCGATCACAGGGACCATACGCAGTATTTT
TRBV5-1	16	many	-	TRBJ2-2	CASSLQQGFNTGELFF	TGCGCCAGCAGCTTGCAACAGGGTTTTAACACCGGGGAGCTGTTTTTT
TRBV18	15	-	TRBD1	TRBJ2-7	CASSPGGQVSYEQYF	TGTGCCAGCTCACCAGGGGGACAGGTCTCTTACGAGCAGTACTTC
TRBV4-1	15	few	TRBD2	TRBJ2-1	CASSQIAGGYNEQFF	TGCGCCAGCAGCCAGATAGCGGGAGGATACAATGAGCAGTTCTTC
TRBV4-2	16	many	TRBD1	TRBJ2-7	CASSYLGQPITYEQYF	TGTGCCAGCAGTTACCTGGGACAGCCGATCACCTACGAGCAGTACTTC
TRBV4-2	16	many	-	TRBJ1-2	CASSQEEEGAIYGYTF	TGTGCCAGCAGCCAAGAAGAAGAGGGAGCGATCTATGGCTACACCTTC
TRBV20-1	12	many	-	TRBJ1-5	CSASLGVQPQHF	TGCAGTGCTAGTTTGGGGGTTCAGCCCCAGCATTTT
TRBV6-5	15	many	-	TRBJ2-3	CASSYSDSRTDTQYF	TGTGCCAGCAGTTACTCGGACAGCCGCACAGATACGCAGTATTTT
TRBV5-1	15	many	-	TRBJ2-3	CASSLRGEFTDTQYF	TGCGCCAGCAGCTTAAGAGGGGAGTTCACAGATACGCAGTATTTT
TRBV7-8	16	-	TRBD1	TRBJ1-4	CASSSHRGWENEKLFF	TGTGCCAGCAGCTCCCACAGGGGATGGGAGAATGAAAAACTGTTTTTT
TRBV20-1	14	many	-	TRBJ2-7	CSASFRGNVWEQYF	TGCAGTGCTTCTTTCAGGGGAAACGTTTGGGAGCAGTACTTC
TRBV19	16	many	TRBD1	TRBJ2-4	CASSLGQVLAKNIQYF	TGTGCCAGTAGTCTTGGACAGGTTCTAGCCAAAAACATTCAGTACTTC
TRBV29-1	13	many	-	TRBJ2-7	CSVANWGTYEQYF	TGCAGCGTTGCTAATTGGGGTACCTACGAGCAGTACTTC
TRBV29-1	12	many	-	TRBJ2-7	CSGVGNSYEQYF	TGCAGCGGTGTAGGGAACTCCTACGAGCAGTACTTC
TRBV7-9	13	few	TRBD1	TRBJ1-5	CASSLKGQAPQHF	TGTGCCAGCAGTCTAAAGGGACAGGCTCCCCAGCATTTT
TRBV20-1	17	many	TRBD2	TRBJ2-3	CSATSGGGRISTDTQYF	TGCAGTGCTACATCGGGGGGAGGGAGAATTAGCACAGATACGCAGTATTTT
TRBV12-3/TRBV12-4	14	many	-	TRBJ1-1	CASSPPGAGGTAFF	TGTGCCAGCAGCCCCCCAGGAGCGGGGGGTACAGCTTTCTTT
TRBV3-1	14	many	-	TRBJ2-1	CASSQDLAYNEQFF	TGTGCCAGCAGCCAAGATCTGGCGTACAATGAGCAGTTCTTC
TRBV6-2/TRBV6-3	11	-	-	TRBJ2-1	CASVLGNEQFF	TGTGCCAGCGTCTTAGGGAATGAGCAGTTCTTC
TRBV20-1	18	many	TRBD2	TRBJ2-1	CSARGFGKREGPLDEQFF	TGCAGTGCTAGAGGGTTCGGAAAGCGGGAGGGCCCGTTGGATGAGCAGTTCTTC
TRBV6-5	15	-	-	TRBJ2-1	CASSYSARQYNEQFF	TGTGCCAGCAGTTACTCGGCGAGACAGTACAATGAGCAGTTCTTC
TRBV7-3	15	-	TRBD1	TRBJ1-1	CASSLFSGTGSEAFF	TGTGCCAGCAGCTTATTTTCCGGGACAGGATCTGAAGCTTTCTTT
TRBV12-3/TRBV12-4	11	-	-	TRBJ1-2	CASSREYGYTF	TGTGCCAGCAGTCGGGAGTATGGCTACACCTTC
TRBV27	14	many	-	TRBJ1-2	CASSGLTANYGYTF	TGTGCCAGCAGTGGGCTGACAGCTAACTATGGCTACACCTTC
TRBV19	11	many	-	TRBJ2-1	CASETYNEQFF	TGTGCCAGCGAGACCTACAATGAGCAGTTCTTC
TRBV5-5	17	many	-	TRBJ2-6	CASSWPGQGGGANVLTF	TGTGCCAGCAGCTGGCCGGGACAAGGAGGTGGGGCCAACGTCCTGACTTTC
TRBV27	14	-	TRBD1	TRBJ2-7	CASSLPGTDYEQYF	TGTGCCAGCAGTCTCCCCGGGACAGACTACGAGCAGTACTTC
TRBV10-3	14	many	-	TRBJ2-3	CAIRNGPSTDTQYF	TGTGCCATCAGGAACGGACCTAGCACAGATACGCAGTATTTT
TRBV5-5	14	-	TRBD1	TRBJ2-1	CASSPGQGPYEQFF	TGTGCCAGCAGCCCGGGACAGGGCCCATATGAGCAGTTCTTC
TRBV7-2	15	many	-	TRBJ2-5	CASSSQIDNSETQYF	TGTGCCAGCAGCTCCCAGATTGACAATTCGGAGACCCAGTACTTC
TRBV11-1	19	-	-	TRBJ1-6	CASSQSGGDILSYNSPLHF	TGTGCCAGCAGTCAAAGCGGGGGAGACATCCTCTCCTATAATTCACCCCTCCACTTT
TRBV12-3/TRBV12-4	14	many	-	TRBJ2-3	CASSLKRSTYTQYF	TGTGCCAGCAGTTTAAAGCGGAGCACATATACGCAGTATTTT
TRBV7-6	16	many	-	TRBJ1-3	CASSGRQDLRANTIYF	TGTGCCAGCAGCGGAAGACAGGACTTAAGAGCAAACACCATATATTTT
TRBV10-1	15	many	-	TRBJ2-6	CASRRGVGGANVLTF	TGCGCCAGCAGGAGGGGGGTCGGTGGGGCCAACGTCCTGACTTTC
TRBV9	13	-	-	TRBJ1-1	CASSVAVGTEAFF	TGTGCCAGCAGCGTAGCTGTGGGTACTGAAGCTTTCTTT
TRBV20-1	12	many	-	TRBJ1-1	CSARSPGTEAFF	TGCAGTGCTAGATCCCCCGGCACTGAAGCTTTCTTT
TRBV12-3/TRBV12-4	16	many	-	TRBJ1-5	CASSHPVGFGNQPQHF	TGTGCCAGCAGCCACCCCGTAGGTTTTGGCAATCAGCCCCAGCATTTT
TRBV11-3	13	few	TRBD2	TRBJ2-7	CASSLGLASEQYF	TGTGCCAGCAGCTTAGGACTAGCGAGTGAGCAGTACTTC
TRBV7-3	13	many	-	TRBJ2-5	CASSLSGPETQYF	TGTGCCAGCAGCTTATCAGGGCCGGAGACCCAGTACTTC
TRBV10-3	14	many	-	TRBJ1-1	CATQAGDLNTEAFF	TGTGCCACCCAGGCGGGGGACCTGAACACTGAAGCTTTCTTT
TRBV20-1	14	-	-	TRBJ2-3	CSANTLLRVGTQYF	TGCAGTGCTAACACCCTTTTGAGGGTTGGTACGCAGTATTTT
TRBV7-2	13	few	-	TRBJ1-1	CASSLVEGVWAFF	TGTGCCAGCAGCTTAGTCGAGGGGGTATGGGCTTTCTTT
TRBV7-2	12	few	-	TRBJ1-2	CASSPGSRGYTF	TGTGCCAGCAGCCCAGGGTCCCGAGGCTACACCTTC
TRBV4-1	14	many	-	TRBJ2-6	CASSQSMAANVLTF	TGCGCCAGCAGCCAGAGTATGGCAGCCAACGTCCTGACTTTC